The 17 T cell receptor beta chains below were found in one sample sequenced in a study of blood T cell repertoires in COVID-19. Clones were sequenced by immunoSEQ multiplex PCR, and TCRdb holds only the in-frame ones, with some missing. The sample includes hundreds of thousands of clones, 88% of them seen just once. The specimen was PBMCs or T cells enriched from blood (not recorded which). All receptors derive from a woman aged 18-30 years who had been exposed to COVID-19.

The rearrangement links TRBV5-1 to TRBJ1-5; 7 nucleotides align to TRBD1. Trimming removed 4 bases from V and 2 bases from J; junction bases left unmatched: 3. The CDR3 is made up of 14 amino acids. Germline CDR1 is SGHRS and CDR2 is YFSETQ. CDR3 sequence reads: CASSHGQGNQPQHF. DNA for the CDR3: TGCGCCAGCAGCCACGGACAGGGCAATCAGCCCCAGCATTTT.

This chain uses TRBV9 with TRBJ1-4; a weak D match, TRBD1 (5 bases). V was trimmed by 1 base and J by 1 base, leaving 5 bases between them. Germline V CDR1 and CDR2: SGDLS, YYNGEE. The CDR3 has 14 amino acids. The CDR3 coding sequence is TGTGCCAGCAGCGTACAGGGAACTAATGAAAAACTGTTTTTT. Translation gives CASSVQGTNEKLFF.

This clone was seen only a few times. This chain joins TRBV30 and TRBJ2-3; 11 nucleotides align to TRBD1. In germline, CDR1 is GTSNPN, CDR2 SVGIG (reference sequence). After removal of 0 bases from V and 4 bases from J, the junction contained 6 bases not matched to a gene. The CDR3 is made up of 16 amino acids. CDR3 protein: CAWSVHPGQGADTQYF. The CDR3 DNA follows: TGTGCCTGGAGTGTACACCCGGGACAGGGGGCAGATACGCAGTATTTT. The full variable domain, with the rest looked up from reference TRBV30 and TRBJ2-3, is SQTIHQWPATLVQPVGSPLSLECTVEGTSNPNLYWYRQAAGRGLQLLFYSVGIGQISSEVPQNLSASRPQDRQFILSSKKLLLSDSGFYLCAWSVHPGQGADTQYFGPGTRLTVL.

This sequence joins TRBV29-1 and TRBJ2-7; no definite D call. Germline V CDR1 and CDR2: SQVTM, ANQGSEA. The CDR3 consists of 13 residues. V was trimmed by 4 bases and J by 4 bases, leaving 14 bases between them. The CDR3 spells CSVVSRTTYEQYF. The CDR3 DNA reads as TGCAGCGTTGTTAGCCGAACCACTTACGAGCAGTACTTC.

This chain links TRBV5-6 with TRBJ2-7; 13 bases agree with TRBD2. J was trimmed by 4 bases and V by 5 bases; bases with no gene match: 3. CDR1 and CDR2 (germline): SGHDT, YYEEEE. This CDR3 spans 14 amino acids. The CDR3 DNA follows: TGTGCCAGCAGGTTACTAGCGGGAGGGTACGAGCAGTACTTC. It codes for CASRLLAGGYEQYF.

This chain links TRBV30 with TRBJ1-1, with D uncertain. V shed 4 bases and J shed 1 base, with 10 bases lying between them. The germline V gene encodes CDR1 GTSNPN and CDR2 SVGIG (reference sequence). This CDR3 region has 13 residues. As DNA, the CDR3 is TGTGCCTGGAATACGGGGTCGAACACTGAAGCTTTCTTT. This gives the protein CAWNTGSNTEAFF.

The chain couples TRBV7-9 to TRBJ2-2; D is possibly TRBD2 (5 bases). This CDR3 has 16 amino acids. Per the germline V gene, CDR1 is SEHNR and CDR2 is FQNEAQ (reference sequence). The V end was cut by 4 bases, the J end by 0 bases, with 12 bases between. The CDR3 here is CASSWRTGSNTGELFF. Written as DNA, the CDR3 is TGTGCCAGCAGCTGGAGGACGGGATCGAACACCGGGGAGCTGTTTTTT.

This chain links TRBV6-6 with TRBJ2-1; a weak D match, TRBD1 (6 bases). The V end lost 2 bases, the J end lost 9 bases, and 11 bases lay between the germline ends. The CDR3 spans 13 residues. Germline V CDR1 and CDR2: MNHNY, SVGAGI (reference sequence). The CDR3 DNA follows: TGTGCCAGCAGTTACCTAGAAGGGGGTGAGCAGTTCTTC. Translation: CASSYLEGGEQFF.

The chain joins TRBV27 to TRBJ1-6; a weak D match, TRBD1 (6 bases). This CDR3 region has 14 residues. V was trimmed by 6 bases and J by 7 bases, leaving 13 bases between them. CDR1 is MNHEY and CDR2 is SMNVEV in the germline V gene (reference sequence). The CDR3 DNA follows: TGTGCCAGCAGGACAGGACAGCCGAATTCACCCCTCCACTTT. Translated, it gives CASRTGQPNSPLHF.

This clone showed up just a few times. The genes are TRBV28 and TRBJ1-5; TRBD1 aligns across 7 bases. V was pared by 7 bases and J by 4 bases, with 7 bases of the junction left unmatched. Germline lookup yields CDR1 MDHEN and CDR2 SYDVKM. This CDR3 spans 14 amino acids. CDR3 residues: CASNLGQLNQPQHF. For the CDR3, the DNA is TGTGCCAGCAACCTGGGACAGCTAAATCAGCCCCAGCATTTT. Full variable domain (rest looked up from reference TRBV28 and TRBJ1-5): DVKVTQSSRYLVKRTGEKVFLECVQDMDHENMFWYRQDPGLGLRLIYFSYDVKMKEKGDIPEGYSVSREKKERFSLILESASTNQTSMYLCASNLGQLNQPQHFGDGTRLSIL.

The chain links TRBV4-2 to TRBJ2-1; tentative D call: TRBD2 (5 bases). This CDR3 spans 14 amino acids. V shed 1 base and J shed 8 bases, with 12 bases lying between them. Germline CDR1 reads LGHNA; CDR2 reads YNFKEQ. CDR3 DNA: TGTGCCAGCAGCCAAGCGGGGAATCGGGATGAGCAGTTCTTC. Translation: CASSQAGNRDEQFF.

V is TRBV9 and J is TRBJ2-1; D may be TRBD2 (5 bases). Per the germline V gene, CDR1 is SGDLS and CDR2 is YYNGEE. Trimming took 4 bases from V and 8 from J, leaving 16 bases between them. This CDR3 is built from 14 residues. The DNA for the CDR3 is TGTGCCAGCAGCCTGGACTGGGAACGATATGAGCAGTTCTTC. Translation: CASSLDWERYEQFF. The full variable domain, completed using reference TRBV9 and TRBJ2-1, is DSGVTQTPKHLITATGQRVTLRCSPRSGDLSVYWYQQSLDQGLQFLIQYYNGEERAKGNILERFSAQQFPDLHSELNLSSLELGDSALYFCASSLDWERYEQFFGPGTRLTVL.

This chain joins TRBV7-2 and TRBJ2-5; 7 positions match TRBD1. The CDR3 is made up of 14 amino acids. V dropped 3 bases and J dropped 1; count of bases not matched to a gene: 2. Germline CDR1 reads SGHTA; CDR2 reads FQGNSA. CDR3 protein: CASSFHRGQETQYF. CDR3 bases: TGTGCCAGCAGCTTTCACAGGGGCCAAGAGACCCAGTACTTC.

The chain links TRBV5-4 to TRBJ1-3; D is perhaps TRBD1 (5 bases). Germline CDR1 and CDR2: SGHNT and YYREEE (reference sequence). This CDR3 spans 14 amino acids. The V end was cut by 1 base, the J end by 8 bases, with 13 bases between. The CDR3 spells CASSLLQGDDTIYF. CDR3 sequence (DNA): TGTGCCAGCAGCTTGCTGCAGGGTGATGACACCATATATTTT.

V gene TRBV5-6 combines with J gene TRBJ2-7, with D tentatively TRBD2 (5 bases). V was trimmed by 1 base and J by 4 bases, leaving 18 bases between them. CDR3 length: 16 amino acids. CDR1 and CDR2 (germline): SGHDT, YYEEEE. The CDR3 region is CASSLQIGLKRYEQYF. CDR3 DNA sequence: TGTGCCAGCAGCTTGCAGATAGGACTTAAAAGGTACGAGCAGTACTTC.

The chain uses TRBV7-2 and TRBJ2-7; possible D gene TRBD2, 6 bases. The CDR3 loop spans 16 amino acids. From germline, CDR1 is SGHTA and CDR2 FQGNSA. Trimming removed 3 bases from V and 4 bases from J, with 19 bases in between. The DNA of the CDR3 is TGTGCCAGCAGCTTTGGGTCAGTCGGAGGGTTTTACGAGCAGTACTTC. Protein sequence: CASSFGSVGGFYEQYF.

The chain carries TRBV28 and TRBJ1-3; TRBD1 matches 7 bases. The V gene's germline CDR1 is MDHEN and CDR2 SYDVKM. The length of the CDR3 is 13 residues. V lost 6 bases and J lost 2; bases outside the gene matches: 1. The CDR3 DNA reads TGTGCCAGCAGGAGGGGGCCTGGAAACACCATATATTTT. It specifies CASRRGPGNTIYF.